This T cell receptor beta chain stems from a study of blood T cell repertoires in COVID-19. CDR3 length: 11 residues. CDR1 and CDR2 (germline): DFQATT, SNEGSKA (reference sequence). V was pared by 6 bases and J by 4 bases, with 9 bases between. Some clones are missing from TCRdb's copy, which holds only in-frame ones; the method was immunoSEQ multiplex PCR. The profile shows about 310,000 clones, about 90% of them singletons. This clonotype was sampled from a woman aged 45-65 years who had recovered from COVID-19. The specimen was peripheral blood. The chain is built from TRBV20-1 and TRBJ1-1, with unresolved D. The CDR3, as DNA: TGCAGTGCCCTAGTAACCACTGAAGCTTTCTTT. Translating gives CSALVTTEAFF.